A single sample is the source of the 2 T cell receptor beta chains below, sequenced in a study of blood T cell repertoires in COVID-19. Only in-frame clones appear in the TCRdb table, and some are missing; sequencing was by immunoSEQ multiplex PCR. There are 90,000 to 110,000 clones in the sample; about 79% occur only once, and roughly 8.2% lies in the top ten. Material: peripheral blood. The receptors were sampled from a woman of 80 years or more with active or convalescent COVID-19.

Written as DNA, the CDR3 is TGTGCCAGCAGCCAAGGACTAGCGGGAGAGGGCCTTTATATGCACAATGAGCAGTTCTTC. Its protein product is CASSQGLAGEGLYMHNEQFF. This rearrangement joins TRBV4-2 to TRBJ2-1, with TRBD2 matching over 12 bases. V lost 1 base, J lost 5 bases, and 15 bases stayed unmatched. The CDR3 length is 20 residues. Per the germline V gene, CDR1 is LGHNA and CDR2 is YNFKEQ.

The V gene is TRBV7-2, the J gene TRBJ2-1; 7 positions match TRBD2. Per germline, CDR1 SGHTA and CDR2 FQGNSA. The trim removed 5 bases at V and 5 bases at J, leaving 6 bases unmatched. CDR3 size: 14 residues. CDR3 nucleotide sequence: TGTGCCAGCAGCCGTAGCGGGCGTGACAATGAGCAGTTCTTC. This codes for CASSRSGRDNEQFF.